This is a list of T cell receptor beta chains from one sample in a study of CD8 T cells in ankylosing spondylitis. TCRdb re-derived calls from the 5' RACE reads in MiXCR, one entry per CDR3 protein. The sample has about 360,000 distinct CDR3 sequences; around 20% are singletons. Sequencing was carried out using blood, either unsorted or a sorted T cell fraction (not recorded which). The receptors derive from a male donor with ankylosing spondylitis or in good health (not recorded which). Each CDR3 is given with its conserved first and last residue. The order of the fields is J gene, V gene, CDR3 protein.

TRBJ2-3 | TRBV12-3/TRBV12-4 | CASSSTGASDTQYF
TRBJ2-7 | TRBV9 | CATLGGFASNYEQYF
TRBJ2-5 | TRBV3-1 | CASSPLAPTRGAYF
TRBJ2-7 | TRBV28 | CASGSSLRDTPYEQYF
TRBJ2-1 | TRBV11-2 | CASSAGLAGGNTMSSSGEQFF
TRBJ2-3 | TRBV5-1 | CASTRQGLAEADTQYF
TRBJ1-2 | TRBV27 | CASSPRQGIFGYTF
TRBJ2-5 | TRBV28 | CASSLTGGAPETQYF
TRBJ2-6 | TRBV28 | CASNSRDRASPGANVLTF
TRBJ2-3 | TRBV7-9 | CASSLTMGGRTDTQYF
TRBJ2-7 | TRBV5-1 | CASSGRWEAGNEQYF
TRBJ2-3 | TRBV10-3 | CAISAHGGGATDTQYF
TRBJ2-7 | TRBV7-9 | CASSQRDTYYEQYF
TRBJ2-6 | TRBV4-1 | CASSPTPQLVGANVLTF
TRBJ2-2 | TRBV7-6 | CASTPLGGDTGELFF
TRBJ2-7 | TRBV12-3/TRBV12-4 | CASSPILTGGYEQYF
TRBJ2-7 | TRBV4-1 | CASSQAQFTYEQYF
TRBJ2-7 | TRBV4-1 | CASSLHEGRYEQYF
TRBJ2-1 | TRBV7-9 | CASSDSGDNEQFF
TRBJ2-7 | TRBV11-2 | CASSLGAGNVYEQYF
TRBJ2-4 | TRBV20-1 | CSANDPGLTKNIQYF
TRBJ2-2 | TRBV27 | CASSSPLTSGGPKNTGELFF
TRBJ2-1 | TRBV11-2 | CASSFIVEGADDEQFF
TRBJ2-7 | TRBV7-9 | CASSLGQKYEQYF
TRBJ2-1 | TRBV20-1 | CSARRQPLYNEQFF
TRBJ1-1 | TRBV27 | CASSLMGPLNTEAFF
TRBJ2-7 | TRBV10-3 | CAISEGVGYYEQYF
TRBJ1-2 | TRBV30 | CARSVGYGYTF
TRBJ2-1 | TRBV18 | CASSPLNNEQFF
TRBJ2-1 | TRBV2 | CASSPTSPEAQFF
TRBJ1-5 | TRBV15 | CATSSYLYSNQPQHF
TRBJ2-1 | TRBV6-1 | CASSESSSGVAYNEQFF
TRBJ2-1 | TRBV6-1 | CASSPRQGVDEQFF